The clone carrying this T cell receptor beta chain is called medium-sized (0.01 to 0.1%) based on its frequency. The antigen is not known. The sample originates from a study of CXCR3-negative and CXCR3-positive naive CD8 T cells. Study as a whole: The study obtained 130 million to 150 million TRB reads, about 1.5 +/- 0.3 million per library. Study-level points and caveats: Memory cells differed in TRBV-TRBJ usage, but naive CXCR3-negative and CXCR3-positive cells had similar usage.

The germline CDR1 and CDR2 sequences are SEHNR and FQNEAQ (reference sequence). This CDR3 contains 14 residues. It was by 5' RACE with UMI labels that the TRB cDNA libraries were prepared. TCRdb re-called the 5' RACE reads and gives one entry per CDR3 protein, without DNA. This repertoire includes 45,000 or so distinct CDR3 sequences. Sequencing used memory CD8+ T cells from blood. This clonotype originated in a human donor in good health. Some clones in this sample may be carry-over from other donors' samples. The chain joins TRBV7-9 to TRBJ2-7; checking the TCRdb D call of TRBD1 is not possible without DNA. CDR3 residues: CASSLGQGAYEQYF.